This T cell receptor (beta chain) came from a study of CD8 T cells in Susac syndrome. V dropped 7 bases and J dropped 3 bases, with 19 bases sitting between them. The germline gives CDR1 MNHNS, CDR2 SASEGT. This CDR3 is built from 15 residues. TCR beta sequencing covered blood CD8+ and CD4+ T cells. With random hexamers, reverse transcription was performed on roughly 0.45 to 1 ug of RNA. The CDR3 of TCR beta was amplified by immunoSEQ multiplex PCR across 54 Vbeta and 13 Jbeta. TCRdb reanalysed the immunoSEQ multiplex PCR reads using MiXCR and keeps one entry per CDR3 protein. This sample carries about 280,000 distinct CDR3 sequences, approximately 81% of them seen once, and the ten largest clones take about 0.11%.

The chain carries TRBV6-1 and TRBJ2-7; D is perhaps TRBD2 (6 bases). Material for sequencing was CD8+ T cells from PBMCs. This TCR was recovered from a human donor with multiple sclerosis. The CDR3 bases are TGTGCCAGCAAGGCTGGCCGCGGCGGGAACTACGAGCAGTACTTC. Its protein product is CASKAGRGGNYEQYF.